This TCR beta chain was identified during a study of T cell repertoires in cytomegalovirus infection. The table lists this clonotype with a few counts. Its antigen is as yet unknown. TCRdb reprocessed the reads via MiXCR and lists one record per CDR3 protein. The data contain roughly 170,000 distinct CDR3 sequences, roughly 22% of them singletons. Germline assignment: CDR1 SGHTA and CDR2 FQGTGA. The CDR3 has 15 amino acids. Trimming took 1 base from V and 2 from J, leaving 9 bases between them. The TCR comes from a human donor in good health (CMV status not recorded). Some clones in this sample may be carry-over from other donors' samples. The rearrangement links TRBV7-3 to TRBJ2-1; the D is unclear. Sample: CD8+ T cells from cultured PBMCs, taken from culture after CMV antigen stimulation. CDR3 amino acids: CASSLSHRTYNEQFF. CDR3 DNA: TGTGCCAGCAGCTTAAGCCACCGCACCTACAATGAGCAGTTCTTC.